This TCR beta chain appears in the sequencing data of a study of radiation and T cells in renal cell carcinoma. Some clones are missing from TCRdb's copy, which holds only in-frame ones; the method was immunoSEQ multiplex PCR. The sample lists some 14,000 clones, less than 65% seen once, with less than 30% in the top ten. The study's findings and limits: Only small tumor regions of roughly 0.96 g were sampled. In nephrectomy-only tumors, top 100 clonotypes averaged approximately 40%, versus around 54% irradiated. Irradiated tumors held more dominant CDR3 motifs than control tumors.

Treatment defined: 15 Gy SBRT to primary tumor, nephrectomy 4 weeks later. A note on this clone: Antigen unknown.

The receptor was derived from a woman in her seventies with renal cell carcinoma. The specimen was tumor tissue, collected from a patient whose treatment included radiotherapy and nephrectomy.

The chain's CDR3 is CASSEAGLPSYNEQFF. The CDR3 bases are TGTGCCAGCAGCGAGGCGGGACTTCCCTCCTACAATGAGCAGTTCTTC. The rearrangement links TRBV9 to TRBJ2-1; maybe TRBD2 (6 bases). Trimming took 3 bases from V and 0 from J, leaving 13 bases between them. Germline V lookup: CDR1 SGDLS, CDR2 YYNGEE. The CDR3 contains 16 residues. The full variable domain, completed using reference TRBV9 and TRBJ2-1, is DSGVTQTPKHLITATGQRVTLRCSPRSGDLSVYWYQQSLDQGLQFLIQYYNGEERAKGNILERFSAQQFPDLHSELNLSSLELGDSALYFCASSEAGLPSYNEQFFGPGTRLTVL.